The T cell receptor (beta chain) under discussion was sequenced for a study of monozygotic twins with inflammatory bowel disease. Whole-study results and caveats: The inverse Simpson measure of TCRbeta diversity was lower in IBD patients than in healthy co-twins. The existence of one strong signal or clonotype linked to IBD lacked support.

On this clonotype itself: Its antigen is undetermined.

Researchers used 3500 ng of total RNA for each TCR library. TCRdb reprocessed the 5' RACE reads, with one entry per CDR3 protein and no DNA. The repertoire table contains fewer than 200,000 distinct CDR3 sequences. Sequencing was done on a sample of blood. This TCR was recovered from a human donor with ulcerative colitis or Crohn's disease, or a healthy co-twin of an affected twin (not recorded which).

The CDR3: CASSYLQNHNEQFF. The rearrangement uses TRBV6-6 and TRBJ2-1. Germline V gives CDR1 MNHNY, CDR2 SVGAGI (reference sequence). The length of the CDR3 is 14 residues.